What follows are 27 T cell receptor beta chains derived from one specimen sequenced in a study of CD8 T cells in ankylosing spondylitis. TCRdb re-called the 5' RACE reads through MiXCR, storing one row per CDR3 protein. The table has 200,000 to 250,000 distinct CDR3 sequences, 6% to 8% seen once; the top ten hold approximately 15%. Their cognate antigens are unknown. Study conclusions and caveats: Within ankylosing spondylitis blood, a TCR beta motif made up of eight or nine highly homologous variants appeared to be characteristic.

The sample comprised blood, either unsorted or a sorted T cell fraction (not recorded which). The receptors shown here come from a male donor with ankylosing spondylitis.

This clonotype was observed at least ten times. The J gene is TRBJ2-7, the V gene TRBV2; D is perhaps TRBD2 (5 bases). With 7 bases removed from V and 6 bases from J, the gap between germline ends came to 10 bases. Per the germline V gene, CDR1 is SNHLY and CDR2 is FYNNEI. The CDR3 runs 11 residues. In DNA form, the CDR3 reads TGTGCCAGCACCAGCGGCCTCGAGCAGTACTTC. Its translation: CASTSGLEQYF.

This clonotype was seen repeatedly, ten times or more. The rearrangement uses TRBV20-1 and TRBJ1-1; tentatively, D is TRBD1 (5 bases). Per the germline V gene, CDR1 is DFQATT and CDR2 is SNEGSKA (reference sequence). The CDR3 sequence is 12 residues long. The CDR3 protein is CSKFRENTEAFF. The CDR3 DNA follows: TGCAGCAAATTCAGGGAGAACACTGAAGCTTTCTTT.

Ten or more counts support this clonotype. The chain employs TRBV2 and TRBJ1-5; the D is unclear. CDR1 and CDR2 (germline): SNHLY, FYNNEI. The CDR3 runs to 15 residues. The V gene lost 1 base and the J gene lost 2 bases, with 9 bases spanning the gap. The CDR3 coding sequence is TGTGCCAGCAGTGAAGGTTCAACAGGCAATCAGCCCCAGCATTTT. This gives the protein CASSEGSTGNQPQHF.

The chain joins TRBV29-1 to TRBJ2-3; TRBD2 matches 9 bases. V was pared by 4 bases and J by 5 bases, with 10 bases of the junction left unmatched. CDR1 is SQVTM, CDR2 ANQGSEA, per germline. The CDR3 extends over 15 amino acids. CDR3 in amino acids: CSVGGELLAGDTQYF. CDR3 sequence (DNA): TGCAGCGTTGGAGGCGAATTACTAGCGGGAGATACGCAGTATTTT.

The chain employs TRBV5-6 and TRBJ2-5; no firm D call. Trimming removed 3 bases from V and 4 bases from J, with 10 bases in between. Germline V CDR1 and CDR2: SGHDT, YYEEEE. The CDR3 is made up of 13 amino acids. The CDR3 DNA reads as TGTGCCAGCAGCTATCCACTCACAGAGACCCAGTACTTC. Its translation is CASSYPLTETQYF.

At least ten counts were recorded for this clonotype. V gene TRBV10-3 combines with J gene TRBJ1-2; 7 bases map to TRBD1. The ends lost 0 bases at V and 3 bases at J; junction bases unmatched: 10. The CDR3 runs to 17 residues. Germline V lookup: CDR1 ENHRY, CDR2 SYGVKD. For the CDR3, the DNA is TGTGCCATCAGTGAGTCCCCTGACAGGGTCGGTGACTATGGCTACACCTTC. It codes for CAISESPDRVGDYGYTF.

The chain is built from TRBV10-3 and TRBJ2-5; 7 bases line up with TRBD1. CDR3 length equals 14 residues. CDR1 ENHRY and CDR2 SYGVKD come from the germline V gene. Trimming took 4 bases from V and 1 from J; bases not matched to a gene: 3. The CDR3 sequence: CAISGDSTQETQYF. CDR3 nucleotide sequence: TGTGCCATCAGTGGGGACAGTACCCAAGAGACCCAGTACTTC.

This clonotype was picked up many times. This chain links TRBV29-1 with TRBJ2-1, with 11 bases aligning to TRBD2. The CDR3 length is 15 residues. In germline, CDR1 is SQVTM, CDR2 ANQGSEA. The junction had 5 bases not matched to a gene; V was cut back by 6 bases and J by 1 base. CDR3 region: CSVGSSGGSYNEQFF. CDR3 DNA sequence: TGCAGCGTGGGATCTAGCGGGGGGTCCTACAATGAGCAGTTCTTC.

This clonotype was found many times. The CDR3 nucleotides are TGCGCCAGCAGCTTTGACAGTAACACTGAAGCTTTCTTT. Its translation: CASSFDSNTEAFF. The chain is built from TRBV5-1 and TRBJ1-1; TRBD1 is a possible D gene (5 bases). V lost 2 bases to trimming and J lost 2 bases, with 7 bases between them. The CDR3 contains 13 residues. The V gene's germline CDR1 is SGHRS and CDR2 YFSETQ. Complete variable domain (other parts from reference TRBV5-1 and TRBJ1-1): KAGVTQTPRYLIKTRGQQVTLSCSPISGHRSVSWYQQTPGQGLQFLFEYFSETQRNKGNFPGRFSGRQFSNSRSEMNVSTLELGDSALYLCASSFDSNTEAFFGQGTRLTVV.

This clonotype came up many times. The rearrangement joins TRBV9 to TRBJ2-5, with D perhaps given as TRBD1 or TRBD2 (5 bases each). Germline CDR1 and CDR2: SGDLS and YYNGEE. This CDR3 comprises 14 residues. Trimming took 1 base from V and 4 from J, leaving 11 bases between them. CDR3 DNA: TGTGCCAGCAGCGTACAGGGCGCGGGAGAGACCCAGTACTTC. Its translation: CASSVQGAGETQYF.

This clonotype has more than one count but fewer than ten. This sequence joins TRBV4-2 and TRBJ2-2, with D possibly being TRBD2 (6 bases). CDR1 and CDR2 from the germline V gene are LGHNA and YNFKEQ. Between the trimmed V and J ends, which lost 1 base and 3 bases, there was a span of 18 bases. The CDR3 length is 18 residues. This chain's CDR3 is CASSQALVGGGYTGELFF. CDR3 nucleotides: TGTGCCAGCAGCCAAGCGTTGGTGGGGGGTGGGTACACCGGGGAGCTGTTTTTT.

This clonotype was counted ten times or more. The chain has TRBV20-1 and TRBJ2-1; D ambiguous. V was shortened by 3 bases and J by 13 bases, with 13 bases between the two germline ends. In germline, CDR1 is DFQATT, CDR2 SNEGSKA (reference sequence). This CDR3 contains 11 residues. The CDR3 DNA follows: TGCAGTGCTAGCGACACTTCTGATCAGTTCTTC. Residues: CSASDTSDQFF.

This clonotype has at least ten counts. The chain recombines TRBV9 with TRBJ2-1, with 12 bases matching TRBD1. V lost 3 bases and J lost 7; bases outside the gene matches: 5. Per germline, CDR1 SGDLS and CDR2 YYNGEE. This CDR3 is built from 15 residues. The CDR3 DNA follows: TGTGCCAGCAGCGCGGGACAGGGGGCTGGGAATGAGCAGTTCTTC. Protein product: CASSAGQGAGNEQFF.

This clonotype showed up just a few times. The genes are TRBV28 and TRBJ1-6, with 8 bases lining up with TRBD1. The J segment lost 6 bases and the V segment lost 6 bases, leaving 7 bases of the junction unmatched. This CDR3 is built from 15 residues. Germline V CDR1 and CDR2: MDHEN, SYDVKM. The CDR3 DNA reads TGTGCCAGCAGGACGGACAGGGACGGTAATTCACCCCTCCACTTT. As protein: CASRTDRDGNSPLHF.

This clonotype was seen ten or more times. The J gene is TRBJ2-5, the V gene TRBV27; weak D call: TRBD2 (5 bases). The CDR3 totals 14 residues. Germline CDR1 and CDR2: MNHEY and SMNVEV (reference sequence). Trimming left V 3 bases short and J 6 bases short, with 14 bases between. The CDR3 DNA is TGTGCCAGCAGTTTCCGCGGGCCCCAGAAGACCCAGTACTTC. It is translated as CASSFRGPQKTQYF.

This clonotype was observed many times. The chain combines TRBV7-2 with TRBJ2-2; perhaps D is TRBD1 or TRBD2 (5 bases each). The CDR3 has 15 residues. Between the trimmed V and J ends, which lost 4 bases and 1 base, there was a span of 10 bases. Germline CDR1 SGHTA, CDR2 FQGNSA. The CDR3 nucleotides read TGTGCCAGCAGCTCCAGGGACGGGAACACCGGGGAGCTGTTTTTT. Its protein is CASSSRDGNTGELFF.

This clonotype was recorded at least ten times. The chain employs TRBV29-1 and TRBJ2-6, with D maybe TRBD1 (6 bases). The CDR3 is 18 amino acids. Germline CDR1 SQVTM, CDR2 ANQGSEA. V was pared by 4 bases and J by 1 base, with 20 bases between. The DNA for the CDR3 is TGCAGCGTTGGAACAGGGTCCCCCTATCTATCTGGGGCCAACGTCCTGACTTTC. This gives the protein CSVGTGSPYLSGANVLTF.

The chain carries TRBV7-9 and TRBJ2-1; 12 nucleotides align to TRBD1. Germline loops: CDR1 SEHNR, CDR2 FQNEAQ (reference sequence). V was pared by 3 bases and J by 7 bases, with 10 bases of the junction left unmatched. The CDR3 sequence is 17 residues long. Written as DNA, the CDR3 is TGTGCCAGCAGCTTGGGGATGGGACAGGGGGCCTCTAATGAGCAGTTCTTC. It yields the protein CASSLGMGQGASNEQFF.

This clonotype has a handful of counts. The chain carries TRBV9 and TRBJ2-5; TRBD2 is a possible D gene (6 bases). The CDR3 extends over 16 amino acids. Looked up from germline, CDR1 is SGDLS and CDR2 is YYNGEE. V gave up 4 bases and J gave up 5 bases, with 21 bases separating them. CDR3 sequence (DNA): TGTGCCAGCAGCCCGCTTGAGAACTTCGGAGGGGAGACCCAGTACTTC. This codes for CASSPLENFGGETQYF.

This clonotype was counted at least ten times. The chain uses TRBV25-1 and TRBJ2-5; D unresolved. In germline, CDR1 is MGHDK, CDR2 SYGVNS. Trimming removed 7 bases at V and 2 bases at J, with 11 bases between. This CDR3 is 13 amino acids long. The CDR3 sequence is CASKERVQETQYF. CDR3 in DNA: TGTGCCAGCAAGGAGAGAGTACAAGAGACCCAGTACTTC.

Comment on this clonotype: It may be a read error: a sequence one base away is much more abundant. The chain combines TRBV7-9 with TRBJ2-2; no clear D gene. The germline V gene encodes CDR1 SEHNR and CDR2 FQNEAQ (reference sequence). The CDR3 runs to 15 residues. The CDR3 region is CVSTHTGPNTGELFF. Written as DNA, the CDR3 is TGTGTCAGCACCCACACCGGGCCGAACACCGGGGAGCTGTTTTTT. Full variable domain (remainder filled in from reference TRBV7-9 and TRBJ2-2): DTGVSQNPRHKITKRGQNVTFRCDPISEHNRLYWYRQTLGQGPEFLTYFQNEAQLEKSRLLSDRFSAERPKGSFSTLEIQRTEQGDSAMYLCVSTHTGPNTGELFFGEGSRLTVL.

This clonotype was seen at least ten times. The chain is built from TRBV11-2 and TRBJ1-1; D gene uncertain. This CDR3 region has 10 residues. V lost 4 bases and J lost 11, with 8 bases in between. From germline, CDR1 is SGHAT and CDR2 FQNNGV. CDR3 sequence: CASSSTRAFF. In nucleotides, the CDR3 is TGTGCCAGCAGCTCAACCCGGGCTTTCTTT.

This clonotype was seen many times. The chain combines TRBV20-1 with TRBJ2-7; 14 bases align to TRBD2. This CDR3 spans 17 amino acids. Trimming at V came to 3 bases and at J to 4 bases, leaving 11 bases not matched to a gene. The germline CDR1 and CDR2 sequences are DFQATT and SNEGSKA (reference sequence). CDR3 DNA sequence: TGCAGTGCTAGGCCTAGGGGACTAGCGGGAGTCGCGTACGAGCAGTACTTC. Protein sequence: CSARPRGLAGVAYEQYF.

At least ten counts were recorded for this clonotype. The rearrangement joins TRBV4-3 to TRBJ2-7; D is unresolved. V lost 0 bases to trimming and J lost 4 bases, with 13 bases between them. CDR1 LGHNA and CDR2 YSLEER come from the germline V gene. This CDR3 region has 15 residues. The CDR3 here is CASSQEYSLLYEQYF. The CDR3 nucleotides read TGCGCCAGCAGCCAAGAATACAGCCTACTTTACGAGCAGTACTTC.

In this sample, this clonotype turned up many times. The chain couples TRBV20-1 to TRBJ1-5, with D possibly TRBD1 on 5 matching bases. Looked up from germline, CDR1 is DFQATT and CDR2 is SNEGSKA (reference sequence). CDR3 size: 14 residues. V gave up 0 bases and J gave up 6 bases, with 12 bases separating them. CDR3 residues: CSAREGGGGQPQHF. The CDR3 DNA reads as TGCAGTGCTAGAGAAGGTGGGGGAGGTCAGCCCCAGCATTTT.

This chain connects TRBV5-4 to TRBJ2-7, with 8 bases aligning to TRBD2. This CDR3 comprises 15 residues. The V gene end was trimmed by 2 bases and the J gene end by 3 bases; junction bases not matched to a gene: 7. Germline V gene lookup returns CDR1 SGHNT and CDR2 YYREEE (reference sequence). The CDR3 protein is CASSLKREKYYEQYF. DNA for the CDR3: TGTGCCAGCAGCTTAAAGCGGGAGAAGTACTACGAGCAGTACTTC. The entire variable domain, with the rest obtained from reference TRBV5-4 and TRBJ2-7, is as follows: ETGVTQSPTHLIKTRGQQVTLRCSSQSGHNTVSWYQQALGQGPQFIFQYYREEENGRGNFPPRFSGLQFPNYSSELNVNALELDDSALYLCASSLKREKYYEQYFGPGTRLTVT.

This clonotype was seen ten or more times. The V gene is TRBV9, the J gene TRBJ2-3, with 9 positions matching TRBD2. CDR1 and CDR2 (germline): SGDLS, YYNGEE. This CDR3 has 14 amino acids. Unmatched junction bases numbered 10, after V lost 0 bases and J lost 14 bases. CDR3 nucleotides: TGTGCCAGCAGCGTAGGGGGACTAGCCTCGCCGCGGTATTTT. Amino acid sequence: CASSVGGLASPRYF.